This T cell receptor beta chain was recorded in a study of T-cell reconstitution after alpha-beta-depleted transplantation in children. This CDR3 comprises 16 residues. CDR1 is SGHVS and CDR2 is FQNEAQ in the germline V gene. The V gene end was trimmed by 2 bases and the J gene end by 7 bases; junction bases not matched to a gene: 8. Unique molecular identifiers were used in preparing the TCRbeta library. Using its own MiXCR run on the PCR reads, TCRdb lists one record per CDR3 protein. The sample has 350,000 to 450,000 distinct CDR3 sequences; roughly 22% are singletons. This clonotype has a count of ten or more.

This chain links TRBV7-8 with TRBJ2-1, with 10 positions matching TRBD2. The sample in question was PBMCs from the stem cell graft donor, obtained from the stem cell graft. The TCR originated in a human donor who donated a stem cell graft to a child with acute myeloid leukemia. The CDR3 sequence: CASSLSRTSGGNEQFF. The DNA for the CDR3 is TGTGCCAGCAGCTTAAGTCGGACTAGCGGAGGGAATGAGCAGTTCTTC.